Listed below are T cell receptor beta chains from one sample, sequenced in a study of blood T cell repertoires in COVID-19. Using immunoSEQ multiplex PCR, the repertoire was profiled, and TCRdb retains in-frame clones only, with some absent. The sample carries about 400,000 clones, about 90% recorded once. Sample: PBMCs or T cells enriched from blood (not recorded which). The receptors come from a woman in her twenties or thirties who had recovered from COVID-19. The CDR3 runs from the conserved cysteine through the conserved F or W. The order of the fields is V gene, clone size, D gene, J gene, CDR3 DNA, CDR3 protein. A D gene is named only where the DNA matches it firmly. Size values are once, few and many counts, or a class for expanded clones, and some rows have none.

v_call: TRBV5-1
clone_size: NA
d_call: NA
j_call: TRBJ1-2
cdr3_nt: TGCGCCAGCAGCCCAGACAGGAATGGCTACACCTTC
cdr3_aa: CASSPDRNGYTF

v_call: TRBV28
clone_size: NA
d_call: NA
j_call: TRBJ2-2
cdr3_nt: TGTGCCAGCAGACTCCAGCGTACCGGGGAGCTGTTTTTT
cdr3_aa: CASRLQRTGELFF

v_call: TRBV13
clone_size: NA
d_call: NA
j_call: TRBJ1-2
cdr3_nt: TGTGCCAGCAGCTTAAGAGGGTTAGCTAACTATGGCTACACCTTC
cdr3_aa: CASSLRGLANYGYTF

v_call: TRBV12-3/TRBV12-4
clone_size: NA
d_call: TRBD1
j_call: TRBJ2-7
cdr3_nt: TGTGCCAGCCAGAGTGGACAGGTCGAGTCCTTGTACTTC
cdr3_aa: CASQSGQVESLYF

v_call: TRBV28
clone_size: NA
d_call: NA
j_call: TRBJ2-2
cdr3_nt: TGTGCCAGCAGCGGGGGTGAGGCAGCCAACACCGGGGAGCTGTTTTTT
cdr3_aa: CASSGGEAANTGELFF

v_call: TRBV2
clone_size: NA
d_call: NA
j_call: TRBJ1-2
cdr3_nt: TGTGCCAGCAGTCCAGACTCGAACTATGGCTACACCTTC
cdr3_aa: CASSPDSNYGYTF

v_call: TRBV5-1
clone_size: NA
d_call: NA
j_call: TRBJ1-4
cdr3_nt: TGCGCCAGCAGCTTGACGGCCGGGTTTGGTGAACTGTTTTTT
cdr3_aa: CASSLTAGFGELFF

v_call: TRBV3-1/TRBV3-2
clone_size: NA
d_call: TRBD2
j_call: TRBJ2-1
cdr3_nt: TGTGCCAGCAGCCAAGTAATAGCGGGGGGCCGACACTACAATGAGCAGTTCTTC
cdr3_aa: CASSQVIAGGRHYNEQFF

v_call: TRBV6-5
clone_size: NA
d_call: NA
j_call: TRBJ2-7
cdr3_nt: TGTGCCAGCGGAGCGGTCGGCGAGCAGTACTTC
cdr3_aa: CASGAVGEQYF

v_call: TRBV10-3
clone_size: once
d_call: TRBD2
j_call: TRBJ2-3
cdr3_nt: TGTGCCATCAGTGAAGTAGCGGGAGATAGGGGGGGCACAGATACGCAGTATTTT
cdr3_aa: CAISEVAGDRGGTDTQYF

v_call: TRBV5-4
clone_size: NA
d_call: NA
j_call: TRBJ2-7
cdr3_nt: TGTGCCAGCAGCTTGGAGGGGATCGAGCAGTACTTC
cdr3_aa: CASSLEGIEQYF

v_call: TRBV27
clone_size: NA
d_call: NA
j_call: TRBJ2-5
cdr3_nt: TGTGCCAGCAGTTCGGGACTTTGGGAGACCCAGTACTTC
cdr3_aa: CASSSGLWETQYF

v_call: TRBV6-2/TRBV6-3
clone_size: NA
d_call: NA
j_call: TRBJ1-4
cdr3_nt: TGTGCCAGCAGTTACTCGACGCCAGGGGCTAAAAAACTGTTTTTT
cdr3_aa: CASSYSTPGAKKLFF

v_call: TRBV7-8
clone_size: NA
d_call: TRBD1
j_call: TRBJ2-3
cdr3_nt: TGTGCCAGCAGCCCCATGACAGGGCCAGATACGCAGTATTTT
cdr3_aa: CASSPMTGPDTQYF

v_call: TRBV5-4
clone_size: NA
d_call: NA
j_call: TRBJ1-2
cdr3_nt: TGTGCCAGCAGCTTGGACACCGCTAACTATGGCTACACCTTC
cdr3_aa: CASSLDTANYGYTF

v_call: TRBV6-5
clone_size: NA
d_call: TRBD1
j_call: TRBJ1-1
cdr3_nt: TGTGCCAGCAGAGGACAGGGGGCTCGTGAAGCTTTCTTT
cdr3_aa: CASRGQGAREAFF

v_call: TRBV7-6
clone_size: NA
d_call: NA
j_call: TRBJ2-5
cdr3_nt: TGTGCCAGCAGCCCTTACTGGGAGACCCAGTACTTC
cdr3_aa: CASSPYWETQYF

v_call: TRBV27
clone_size: NA
d_call: NA
j_call: TRBJ2-2
cdr3_nt: TGTGCCAGCAGGCTCGGGACTTACACCGGGGAGCTGTTTTTT
cdr3_aa: CASRLGTYTGELFF

v_call: TRBV28
clone_size: NA
d_call: TRBD1
j_call: TRBJ1-2
cdr3_nt: TGTGCCAGCAGTTTATTACAGGGGCTGGGCTATGGCTACACCTTC
cdr3_aa: CASSLLQGLGYGYTF

v_call: TRBV7-8
clone_size: few
d_call: NA
j_call: TRBJ1-1
cdr3_nt: TGTGCCAGCAGCTTAGGCAGTCACGAAGCTTTCTTT
cdr3_aa: CASSLGSHEAFF

v_call: TRBV30
clone_size: NA
d_call: TRBD1
j_call: TRBJ1-1
cdr3_nt: TGTGCCGCTGGGACAGGGAGCGCTGAAGCTTTCTTT
cdr3_aa: CAAGTGSAEAFF

v_call: TRBV19
clone_size: NA
d_call: NA
j_call: TRBJ1-1
cdr3_nt: TGTGCCAGTAGTAGACACCTTTTTGACAACTTGAACACTGAAGCTTTCTTT
cdr3_aa: CASSRHLFDNLNTEAFF

v_call: TRBV30
clone_size: NA
d_call: NA
j_call: TRBJ1-6
cdr3_nt: TGTGCCTGGAGTCAACAGCCGAATTCACCCCTCCACTTT
cdr3_aa: CAWSQQPNSPLHF

v_call: TRBV19
clone_size: NA
d_call: TRBD2
j_call: TRBJ2-3
cdr3_nt: TGTGCCAGTAGTATACGGGGGGGCGATACGCAGTATTTT
cdr3_aa: CASSIRGGDTQYF

v_call: TRBV13
clone_size: NA
d_call: NA
j_call: TRBJ2-7
cdr3_nt: TGTGCCAGCAGCTTAGGCAGGGACGAGCAGTACTTC
cdr3_aa: CASSLGRDEQYF

v_call: TRBV6-5
clone_size: NA
d_call: NA
j_call: TRBJ1-1
cdr3_nt: TGTGCCAGCAGTTACTCGATTTTAAGGTCTTGGAGCGGAGCTTTCTTT
cdr3_aa: CASSYSILRSWSGAFF

v_call: TRBV11-2
clone_size: NA
d_call: NA
j_call: TRBJ1-6
cdr3_nt: TGTGCCAGCAGCTTAATCCTTCGCGAATCACCCCTCCACTTT
cdr3_aa: CASSLILRESPLHF

v_call: TRBV11-1
clone_size: NA
d_call: TRBD2
j_call: TRBJ2-1
cdr3_nt: TGTGCCAGCAGCTTTGGTTACAGCGGGACGGACTTATTCTTC
cdr3_aa: CASSFGYSGTDLFF

v_call: TRBV5-1
clone_size: once
d_call: TRBD2
j_call: TRBJ2-1
cdr3_nt: TGCGCCAGCAGCTCCCTACTTCTAGCGGGAGAACGGGACAATGAGCAGTTCTTC
cdr3_aa: CASSSLLLAGERDNEQFF

v_call: TRBV27
clone_size: NA
d_call: NA
j_call: TRBJ2-6
cdr3_nt: TGTGCCAGCAGTCCCTTTTCTTCTGGGGCCAACGTCCTGACTTTC
cdr3_aa: CASSPFSSGANVLTF

v_call: TRBV7-9
clone_size: NA
d_call: NA
j_call: TRBJ1-5
cdr3_nt: TGTGCCAGCAGCCTAGGGCCCCCCCGTTATAGCAATCAGCCCCAGCATTTT
cdr3_aa: CASSLGPPRYSNQPQHF

v_call: TRBV7-6
clone_size: NA
d_call: TRBD1
j_call: TRBJ2-7
cdr3_nt: TGTGCCAGCAGCCAATGGGGGACAGGGGGCTACGAGCAGTACTTC
cdr3_aa: CASSQWGTGGYEQYF

v_call: TRBV6-5
clone_size: once
d_call: NA
j_call: TRBJ1-4
cdr3_nt: TGTGCCGGAAGACGGGTTAATGAAAAACTGTTTTTT
cdr3_aa: CAGRRVNEKLFF

v_call: TRBV7-2
clone_size: once
d_call: NA
j_call: TRBJ1-2
cdr3_nt: TGTGCCAGCAGCCCAATGGGCACAGGGATTGGCTACACCTTC
cdr3_aa: CASSPMGTGIGYTF

v_call: TRBV5-8
clone_size: once
d_call: TRBD2
j_call: TRBJ2-5
cdr3_nt: TGTGCCAGCACCCTACTAGCGGGGGGGTACCAAGAGACCCAGTACTTC
cdr3_aa: CASTLLAGGYQETQYF

v_call: TRBV6-6
clone_size: NA
d_call: TRBD2
j_call: TRBJ2-7
cdr3_nt: TGTGCCAGCAGTTTTAGCGGGAGGTACTACGAGCAGTACTTC
cdr3_aa: CASSFSGRYYEQYF

v_call: TRBV9
clone_size: NA
d_call: TRBD1
j_call: TRBJ1-1
cdr3_nt: TGTGCCAGCAGCGTAGTGCCAGGGGGAGAGAGTGAAGCTTTCTTT
cdr3_aa: CASSVVPGGESEAFF

v_call: TRBV12-3/TRBV12-4
clone_size: NA
d_call: NA
j_call: TRBJ2-7
cdr3_nt: TGTGCCAGCAGTGGGGGGAACTACGAGCAGTACTTC
cdr3_aa: CASSGGNYEQYF

v_call: TRBV5-5
clone_size: few
d_call: TRBD1
j_call: TRBJ2-7
cdr3_nt: TGTGCCAGTGAAAGACAGGGGGGCTACGAGCAGTACTTC
cdr3_aa: CASERQGGYEQYF

v_call: TRBV6-5
clone_size: NA
d_call: TRBD2
j_call: TRBJ2-1
cdr3_nt: TGTGCCAGCAGTTACGCTAGCGGGCCGTACAATGAGCAGTTCTTC
cdr3_aa: CASSYASGPYNEQFF

v_call: TRBV28
clone_size: NA
d_call: TRBD2
j_call: TRBJ2-1
cdr3_nt: TGTGCCAGCAGTCCTGGACTAGCGGGAGTGAATGAGCAGTTCTTC
cdr3_aa: CASSPGLAGVNEQFF

v_call: TRBV4-1
clone_size: NA
d_call: NA
j_call: TRBJ1-1
cdr3_nt: TGCGCCAGCAGCCTCGGGACACTGAACACTGAAGCTTTCTTT
cdr3_aa: CASSLGTLNTEAFF

v_call: TRBV6-5
clone_size: NA
d_call: NA
j_call: TRBJ2-7
cdr3_nt: TGTGCCAGCAGTTACTCGTTCCAGGGAGGCTACGAGCAGTACTTC
cdr3_aa: CASSYSFQGGYEQYF

v_call: TRBV27
clone_size: NA
d_call: NA
j_call: TRBJ1-1
cdr3_nt: TGTGCCAGCAGTGTCGGACGGGGTGGGATCCCTGAAGCTTTCTTT
cdr3_aa: CASSVGRGGIPEAFF

v_call: TRBV4-2
clone_size: NA
d_call: NA
j_call: TRBJ2-7
cdr3_nt: TGTGCCAGCAGCCAAGGTGTAGGCCCAAGGGGGTACGAGCAGTACTTC
cdr3_aa: CASSQGVGPRGYEQYF

v_call: TRBV19
clone_size: once
d_call: TRBD1
j_call: TRBJ2-3
cdr3_nt: TGTGCCAGTAGTTCCCGACAGGGGGCGCGTAATATAGATACGCAGTATTTT
cdr3_aa: CASSSRQGARNIDTQYF

v_call: TRBV2
clone_size: NA
d_call: TRBD1
j_call: TRBJ1-2
cdr3_nt: TGTGCCAGCAGCCCTCGGGGACAGGCTAAGACCTATGGCTACACCTTC
cdr3_aa: CASSPRGQAKTYGYTF

v_call: TRBV5-1
clone_size: NA
d_call: NA
j_call: TRBJ1-1
cdr3_nt: TGCGCCAGCAGCTTGGTTGCGGGGGAGACTGAAGCTTTCTTT
cdr3_aa: CASSLVAGETEAFF

v_call: TRBV15
clone_size: NA
d_call: NA
j_call: TRBJ2-7
cdr3_nt: TGTGCCACCAGCAGAGGGCCGGACGGGGTGGCCGAGCAGTACTTC
cdr3_aa: CATSRGPDGVAEQYF

v_call: TRBV20-1
clone_size: NA
d_call: NA
j_call: TRBJ1-1
cdr3_nt: TGCAGTGCTAGTATCCAGGGCGGTAGGGCGAACACTGAAGCTTTCTTT
cdr3_aa: CSASIQGGRANTEAFF

v_call: TRBV25-1
clone_size: once
d_call: NA
j_call: TRBJ1-3
cdr3_nt: TGTGCCAGCAGTGAGCCCCTGGGCTCCTACTCTGGAAACACCATATATTTT
cdr3_aa: CASSEPLGSYSGNTIYF

v_call: TRBV2
clone_size: NA
d_call: TRBD2
j_call: TRBJ2-1
cdr3_nt: TGTGCCAGCATGGGGGGTGCGGGAGTACAAGTGGATGAGCAGTTCTTC
cdr3_aa: CASMGGAGVQVDEQFF

v_call: TRBV7-9
clone_size: NA
d_call: NA
j_call: TRBJ1-1
cdr3_nt: TGTGCCAGCAGCTTAGTCGGGGAAGGCACTGAAGCTTTCTTT
cdr3_aa: CASSLVGEGTEAFF

v_call: TRBV7-3
clone_size: NA
d_call: TRBD2
j_call: TRBJ2-3
cdr3_nt: TGTGCCAGCAGCACCACCGAGGCTAGCGGGGGGCTGCTCTTAGATACGCAGTATTTT
cdr3_aa: CASSTTEASGGLLLDTQYF

v_call: TRBV5-6
clone_size: once
d_call: TRBD1
j_call: TRBJ1-4
cdr3_nt: TGTGCCAGCAGTAGTGGCGCGGGACAGGTTGCAACTAATGAAAAACTGTTTTTT
cdr3_aa: CASSSGAGQVATNEKLFF